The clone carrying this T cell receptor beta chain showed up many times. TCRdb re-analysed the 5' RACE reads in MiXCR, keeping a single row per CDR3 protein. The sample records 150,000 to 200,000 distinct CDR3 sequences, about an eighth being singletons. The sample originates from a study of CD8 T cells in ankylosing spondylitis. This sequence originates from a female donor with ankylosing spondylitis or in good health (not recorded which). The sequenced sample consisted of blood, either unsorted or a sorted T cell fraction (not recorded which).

CDR3 protein: CASLTMGNTDTQYF. The CDR3 DNA reads as TGTGCCAGCCTCACGATGGGTAACACAGATACGCAGTATTTT. This chain links TRBV28 with TRBJ2-3; D is unclear. This CDR3 has 14 residues. Trimming stripped 8 bases from V and 2 bases from J, with 14 bases between. Per germline, CDR1 MDHEN and CDR2 SYDVKM.